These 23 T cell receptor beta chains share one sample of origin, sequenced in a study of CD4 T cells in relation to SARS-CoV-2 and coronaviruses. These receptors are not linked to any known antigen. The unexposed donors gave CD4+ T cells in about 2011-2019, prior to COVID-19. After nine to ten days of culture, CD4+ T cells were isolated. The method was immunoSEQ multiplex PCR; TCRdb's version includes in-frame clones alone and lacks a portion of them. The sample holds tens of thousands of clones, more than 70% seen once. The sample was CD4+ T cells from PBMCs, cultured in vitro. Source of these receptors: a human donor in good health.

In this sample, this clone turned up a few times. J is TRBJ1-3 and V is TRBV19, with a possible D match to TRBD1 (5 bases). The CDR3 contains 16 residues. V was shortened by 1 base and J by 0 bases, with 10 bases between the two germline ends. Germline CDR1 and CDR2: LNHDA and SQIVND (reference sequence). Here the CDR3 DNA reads TGTGCCAGTAGTATAGTGCGGGGGAGCTCTGGAAACACCATATATTTT. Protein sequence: CASSIVRGSSGNTIYF.

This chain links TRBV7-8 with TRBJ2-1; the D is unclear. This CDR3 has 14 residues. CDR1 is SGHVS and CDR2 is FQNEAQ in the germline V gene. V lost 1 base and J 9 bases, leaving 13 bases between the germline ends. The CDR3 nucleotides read TGTGCCAGCAGCTTAGTCCTCTTAGAAGGTGAGCAGTTCTTC. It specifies CASSLVLLEGEQFF.

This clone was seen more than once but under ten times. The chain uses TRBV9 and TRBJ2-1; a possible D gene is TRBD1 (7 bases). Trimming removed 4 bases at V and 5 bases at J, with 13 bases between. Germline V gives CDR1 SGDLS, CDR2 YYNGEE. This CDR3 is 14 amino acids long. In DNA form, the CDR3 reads TGTGCCAGCAGCTCCATCAGGGGGGACAATGAGCAGTTCTTC. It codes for CASSSIRGDNEQFF.

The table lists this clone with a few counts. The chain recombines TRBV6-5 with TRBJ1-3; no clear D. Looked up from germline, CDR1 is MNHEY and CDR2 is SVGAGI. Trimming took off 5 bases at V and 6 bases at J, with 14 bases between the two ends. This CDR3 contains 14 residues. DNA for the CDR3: TGTGCCAGCAGTCGGGAACCAACCGAAAACACCATATATTTT. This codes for CASSREPTENTIYF.

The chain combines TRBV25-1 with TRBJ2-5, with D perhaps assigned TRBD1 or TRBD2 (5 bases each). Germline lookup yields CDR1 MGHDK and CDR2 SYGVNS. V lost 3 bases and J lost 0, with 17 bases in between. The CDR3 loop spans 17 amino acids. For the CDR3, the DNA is TGTGCCAGCAGTGAGGGCGTTATGGGGGAGTACCAAGAGACCCAGTACTTC. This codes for CASSEGVMGEYQETQYF.

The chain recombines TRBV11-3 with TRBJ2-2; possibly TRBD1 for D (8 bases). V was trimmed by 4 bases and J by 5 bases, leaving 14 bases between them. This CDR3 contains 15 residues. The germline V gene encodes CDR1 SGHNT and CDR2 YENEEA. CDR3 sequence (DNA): TGTGCCAGCAGCTCCGGACAGGGAGGGACCGGGGAGCTGTTTTTT. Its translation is CASSSGQGGTGELFF.

Written as DNA, the CDR3 is TGCAGCGTTGATTCAGGGGGCGGGGGGTATGGCTACACCTTC. Residues: CSVDSGGGGYGYTF. The chain is built from TRBV29-1 and TRBJ1-2; TRBD1 matches 8 bases. Per the germline V gene, CDR1 is SQVTM and CDR2 is ANQGSEA. The CDR3 contains 14 residues. V shed 3 bases and J 5 bases; nucleotides not matched to a gene: 8.

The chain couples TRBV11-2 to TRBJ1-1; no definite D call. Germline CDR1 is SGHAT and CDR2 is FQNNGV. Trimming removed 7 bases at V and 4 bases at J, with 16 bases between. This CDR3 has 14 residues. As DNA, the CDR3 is TGTGCCAGCACCGCGGGATCCTGGGGCACTGAAGCTTTCTTT. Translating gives CASTAGSWGTEAFF.

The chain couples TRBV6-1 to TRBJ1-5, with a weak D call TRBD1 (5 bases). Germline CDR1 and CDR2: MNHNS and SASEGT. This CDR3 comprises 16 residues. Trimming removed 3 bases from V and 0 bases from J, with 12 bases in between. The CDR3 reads CASSEGVTVSNQPQHF. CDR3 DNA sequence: TGTGCCAGCAGTGAGGGGGTAACAGTTAGCAATCAGCCCCAGCATTTT.

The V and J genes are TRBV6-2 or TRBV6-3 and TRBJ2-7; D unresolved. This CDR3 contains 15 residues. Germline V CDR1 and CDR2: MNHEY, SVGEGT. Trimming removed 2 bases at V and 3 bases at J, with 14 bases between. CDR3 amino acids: CASSYGGQVHYEQYF. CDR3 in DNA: TGTGCCAGCAGTTACGGTGGTCAGGTGCACTACGAGCAGTACTTC.

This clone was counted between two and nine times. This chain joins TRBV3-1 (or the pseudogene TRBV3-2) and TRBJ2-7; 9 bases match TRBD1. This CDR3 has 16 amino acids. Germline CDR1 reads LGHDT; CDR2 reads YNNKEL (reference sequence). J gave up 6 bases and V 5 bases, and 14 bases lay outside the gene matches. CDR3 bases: TGTGCCAGCAGCTACTACGGGACAGGGTCCAATGGCGAGCAGTACTTC. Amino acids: CASSYYGTGSNGEQYF.

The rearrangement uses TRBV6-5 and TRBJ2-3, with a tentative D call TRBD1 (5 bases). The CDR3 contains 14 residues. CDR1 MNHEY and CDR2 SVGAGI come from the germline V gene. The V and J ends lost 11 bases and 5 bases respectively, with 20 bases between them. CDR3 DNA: TGTGCCGCTCGGTGGGCAGGGTCATTAGATACGCAGTATTTT. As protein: CAARWAGSLDTQYF.

CDR3 nucleotide sequence: TGTGCCAGCAGTTCACTAGCGGGAGGGCTCAATGAGCAGTTCTTC. This encodes CASSSLAGGLNEQFF. The chain uses TRBV6-2 or TRBV6-3 and TRBJ2-1; 13 positions match TRBD2. In germline, CDR1 is MNHEY, CDR2 SVGEGT. Trimming at V came to 4 bases and at J to 6 bases, leaving 3 bases not matched to a gene. The CDR3 contains 15 residues.

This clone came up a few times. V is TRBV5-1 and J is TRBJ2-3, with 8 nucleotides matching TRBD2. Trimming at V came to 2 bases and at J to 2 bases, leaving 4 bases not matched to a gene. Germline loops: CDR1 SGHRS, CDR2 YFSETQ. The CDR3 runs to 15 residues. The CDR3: CASSFQRGSTDTQYF. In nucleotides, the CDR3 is TGCGCCAGCAGCTTCCAGCGGGGGTCCACAGATACGCAGTATTTT.

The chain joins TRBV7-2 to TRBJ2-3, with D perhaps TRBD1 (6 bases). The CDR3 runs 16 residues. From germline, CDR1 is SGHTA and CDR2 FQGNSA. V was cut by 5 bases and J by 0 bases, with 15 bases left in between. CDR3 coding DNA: TGTGCCAGCAGCCCAAACAGGGTACTAAGCACAGATACGCAGTATTTT. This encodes CASSPNRVLSTDTQYF.

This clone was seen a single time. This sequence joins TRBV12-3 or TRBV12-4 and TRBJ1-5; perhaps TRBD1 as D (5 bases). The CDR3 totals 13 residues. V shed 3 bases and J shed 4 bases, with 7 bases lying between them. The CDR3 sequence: CASSFSGNQPQHF. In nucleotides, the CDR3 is TGTGCCAGCAGTTTTTCAGGGAATCAGCCCCAGCATTTT.

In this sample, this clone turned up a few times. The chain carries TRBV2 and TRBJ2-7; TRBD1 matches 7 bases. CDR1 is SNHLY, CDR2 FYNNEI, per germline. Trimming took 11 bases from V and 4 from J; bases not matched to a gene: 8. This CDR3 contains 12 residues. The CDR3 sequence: CAGRDRGYEQYF. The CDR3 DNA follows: TGTGCCGGCCGGGACAGAGGTTACGAGCAGTACTTC.

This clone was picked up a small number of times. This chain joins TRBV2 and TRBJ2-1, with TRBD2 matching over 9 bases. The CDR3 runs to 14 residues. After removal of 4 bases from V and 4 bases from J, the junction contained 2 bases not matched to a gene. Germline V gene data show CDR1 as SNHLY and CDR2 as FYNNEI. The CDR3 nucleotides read TGTGCCAGCAGTGCTAGCGGGGTTTACAATGAGCAGTTCTTC. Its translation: CASSASGVYNEQFF.

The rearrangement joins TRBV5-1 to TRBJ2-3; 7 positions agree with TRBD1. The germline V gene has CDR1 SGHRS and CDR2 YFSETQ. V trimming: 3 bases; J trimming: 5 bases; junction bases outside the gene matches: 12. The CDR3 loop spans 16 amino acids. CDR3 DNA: TGCGCCAGCAGCTCCGGAGACAGGGATTATAGAGATACGCAGTATTTT. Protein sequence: CASSSGDRDYRDTQYF.

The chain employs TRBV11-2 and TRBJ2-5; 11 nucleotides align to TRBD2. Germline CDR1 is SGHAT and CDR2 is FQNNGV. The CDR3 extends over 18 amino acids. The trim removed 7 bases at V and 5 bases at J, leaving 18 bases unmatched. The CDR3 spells CASTPRWGSGGAGETQYF. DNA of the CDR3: TGTGCCAGCACCCCTAGGTGGGGTAGCGGGGGGGCCGGGGAGACCCAGTACTTC.

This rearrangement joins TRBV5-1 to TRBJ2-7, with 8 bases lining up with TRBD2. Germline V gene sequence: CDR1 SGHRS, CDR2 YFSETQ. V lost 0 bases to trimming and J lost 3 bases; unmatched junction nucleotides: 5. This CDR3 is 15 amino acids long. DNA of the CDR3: TGCGCCAGCAGCTTGGAAGCGGGGGACCTCTACGAGCAGTACTTC. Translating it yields CASSLEAGDLYEQYF.

The CDR3 region is CASSINQEVAWELFF. CDR3 bases: TGTGCCAGTAGTATAAACCAGGAGGTAGCGTGGGAGCTGTTTTTT. The chain uses TRBV19 and TRBJ2-2; perhaps TRBD2 as D (5 bases). V was clipped by 2 bases and J by 9 bases, with 16 bases between them. The CDR3 contains 15 residues. Germline loops: CDR1 LNHDA, CDR2 SQIVND (reference sequence).

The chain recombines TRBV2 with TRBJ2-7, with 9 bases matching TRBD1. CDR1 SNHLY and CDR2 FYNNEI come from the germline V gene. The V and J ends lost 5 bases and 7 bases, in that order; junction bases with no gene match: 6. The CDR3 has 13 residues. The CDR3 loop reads CASSNRGRGEQYF. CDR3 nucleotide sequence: TGTGCCAGCAGTAACAGGGGGCGAGGGGAGCAGTACTTC. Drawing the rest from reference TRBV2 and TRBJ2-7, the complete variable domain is EPEVTQTPSHQVTQMGQEVILRCVPISNHLYFYWYRQILGQKVEFLVSFYNNEISEKSEIFDDQFSVERPDGSNFTLKIRSTKLEDSAMYFCASSNRGRGEQYFGPGTRLTVT.